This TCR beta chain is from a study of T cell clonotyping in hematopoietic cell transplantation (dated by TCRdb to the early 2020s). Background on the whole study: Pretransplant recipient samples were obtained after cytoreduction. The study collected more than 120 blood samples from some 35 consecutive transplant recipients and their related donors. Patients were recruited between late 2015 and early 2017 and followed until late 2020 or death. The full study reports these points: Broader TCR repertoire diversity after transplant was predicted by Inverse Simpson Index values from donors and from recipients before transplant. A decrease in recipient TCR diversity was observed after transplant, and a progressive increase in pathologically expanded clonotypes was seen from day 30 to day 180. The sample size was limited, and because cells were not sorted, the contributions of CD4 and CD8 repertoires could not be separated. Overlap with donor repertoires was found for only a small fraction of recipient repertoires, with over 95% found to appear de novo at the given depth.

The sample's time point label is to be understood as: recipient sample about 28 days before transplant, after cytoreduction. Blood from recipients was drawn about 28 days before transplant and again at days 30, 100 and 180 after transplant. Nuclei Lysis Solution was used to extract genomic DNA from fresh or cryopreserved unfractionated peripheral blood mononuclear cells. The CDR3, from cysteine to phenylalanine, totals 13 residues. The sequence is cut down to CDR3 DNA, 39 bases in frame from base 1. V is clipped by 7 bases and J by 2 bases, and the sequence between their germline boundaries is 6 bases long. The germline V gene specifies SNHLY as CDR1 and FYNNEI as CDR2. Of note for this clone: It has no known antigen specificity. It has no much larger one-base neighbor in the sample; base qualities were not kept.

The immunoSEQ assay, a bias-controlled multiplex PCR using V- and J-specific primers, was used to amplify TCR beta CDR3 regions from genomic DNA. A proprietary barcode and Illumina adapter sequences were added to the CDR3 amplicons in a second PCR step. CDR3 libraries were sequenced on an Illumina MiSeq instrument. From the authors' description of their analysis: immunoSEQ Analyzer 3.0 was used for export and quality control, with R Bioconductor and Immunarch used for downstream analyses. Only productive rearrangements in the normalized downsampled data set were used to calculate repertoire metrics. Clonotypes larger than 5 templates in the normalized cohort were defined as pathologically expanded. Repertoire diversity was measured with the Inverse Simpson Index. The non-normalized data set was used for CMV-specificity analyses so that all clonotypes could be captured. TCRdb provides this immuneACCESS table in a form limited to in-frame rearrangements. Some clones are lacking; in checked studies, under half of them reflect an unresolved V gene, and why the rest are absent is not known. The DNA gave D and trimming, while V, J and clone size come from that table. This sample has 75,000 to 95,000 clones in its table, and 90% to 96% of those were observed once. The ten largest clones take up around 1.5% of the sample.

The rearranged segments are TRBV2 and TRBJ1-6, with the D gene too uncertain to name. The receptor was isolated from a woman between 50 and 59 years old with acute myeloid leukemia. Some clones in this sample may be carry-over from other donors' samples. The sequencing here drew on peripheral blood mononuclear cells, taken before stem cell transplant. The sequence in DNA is TGTGCCAGCACCGTTACCTATAATTCACCCCTCCACTTT. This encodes CASTVTYNSPLHF.